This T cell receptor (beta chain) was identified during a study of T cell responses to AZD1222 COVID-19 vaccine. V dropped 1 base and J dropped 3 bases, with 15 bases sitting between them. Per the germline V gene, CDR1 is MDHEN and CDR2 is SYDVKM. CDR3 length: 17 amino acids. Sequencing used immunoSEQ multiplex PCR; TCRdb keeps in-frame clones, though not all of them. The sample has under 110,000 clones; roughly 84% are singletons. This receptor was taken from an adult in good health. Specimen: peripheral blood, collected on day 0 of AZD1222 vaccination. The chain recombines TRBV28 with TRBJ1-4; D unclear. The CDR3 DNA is TGTGCCAGCAGTTTATCTCGGGTAAAGATAGCTAATGAAAAACTGTTTTTT. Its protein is CASSLSRVKIANEKLFF.